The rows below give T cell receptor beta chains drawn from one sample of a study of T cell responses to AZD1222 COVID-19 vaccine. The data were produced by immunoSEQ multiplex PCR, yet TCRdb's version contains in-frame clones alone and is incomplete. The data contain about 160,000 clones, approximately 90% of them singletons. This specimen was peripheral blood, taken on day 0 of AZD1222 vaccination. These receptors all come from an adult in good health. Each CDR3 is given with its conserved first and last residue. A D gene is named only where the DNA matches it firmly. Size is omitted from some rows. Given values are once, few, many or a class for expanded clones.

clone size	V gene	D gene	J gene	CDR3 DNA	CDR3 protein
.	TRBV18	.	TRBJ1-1	TGTGCCAGCTCACCAACAAAGAACACTGAAGCTTTCTTT	CASSPTKNTEAFF
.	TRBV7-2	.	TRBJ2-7	TGTGCCAGCAGCTCGGCGGGGGCCCTACCCTACGAGCAGTACTTC	CASSSAGALPYEQYF
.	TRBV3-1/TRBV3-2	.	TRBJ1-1	TGTGCCAGCAGCCAAGATTTCGGGGGGGCTTTCTTT	CASSQDFGGAFF
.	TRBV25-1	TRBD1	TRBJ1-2	TGTGCCAGCAGTGGAACCGCGGACAGGGGCTATGGCTACACCTTC	CASSGTADRGYGYTF
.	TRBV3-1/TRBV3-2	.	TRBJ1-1	TGTGCCAGCAGCCCCCGAGTGAGGGCGATGAACACTGAAGCTTTCTTT	CASSPRVRAMNTEAFF
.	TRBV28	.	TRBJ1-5	TGTGCCAGCAGCCCAGGTGGCGGTAGGGATCAGCCCCAGCATTTT	CASSPGGGRDQPQHF
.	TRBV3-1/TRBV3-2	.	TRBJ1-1	TGTGCCAGCAGCCAAAGGTCCTCGGGGGCCACTGAAGCTTTCTTT	CASSQRSSGATEAFF
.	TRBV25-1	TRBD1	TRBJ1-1	TGTGCCAGCGGGTATGCCGGGACAGGCACTGAAGCTTTCTTT	CASGYAGTGTEAFF
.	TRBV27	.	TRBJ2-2	TGTGCCAGCAGTTTATTACCGGGGACCGGGGAGCTGTTTTTT	CASSLLPGTGELFF
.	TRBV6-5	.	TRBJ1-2	TGTGCCAGCAGCCCCGGGACACCAGGAAACTATGGCTACACCTTC	CASSPGTPGNYGYTF
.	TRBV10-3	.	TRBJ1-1	TGTGCCATCAGTGAGTCGACGGGGAAATCGGACACTGAAGCTTTCTTT	CAISESTGKSDTEAFF
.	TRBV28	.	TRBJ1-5	TGTGCCAGCAGTAAGTGGGACGCCCAACCCTTCTCTCTACGGGCCAATCAGCCCCAGCATTTT	CASSKWDAQPFSLRANQPQHF
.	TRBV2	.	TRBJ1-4	TGTGCCAGCAGTGAAGGGGGCTCCACTAATGAAAAACTGTTTTTT	CASSEGGSTNEKLFF
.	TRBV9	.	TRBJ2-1	TGTGCCAGCAGCGTAGCCGGGGGATTGGGTGAGCAGTTCTTC	CASSVAGGLGEQFF
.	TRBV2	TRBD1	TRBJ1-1	TGTGCCAGCATTTACAGGGGGGGGAACACTGAAGCTTTCTTT	CASIYRGGNTEAFF
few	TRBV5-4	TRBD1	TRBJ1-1	TGTGCCAGCAGCTTCGGACAGGGGGTCATGAACACTGAAGCTTTCTTT	CASSFGQGVMNTEAFF
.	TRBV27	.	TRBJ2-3	TGTGCCAGCAGTTTGTCGGGACATAGCACAGATACGCAGTATTTT	CASSLSGHSTDTQYF
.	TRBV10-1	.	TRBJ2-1	TGCGCCAGCAGGGGAGCTATTGAACCCCCATACAATGAGCAGTTCTTC	CASRGAIEPPYNEQFF
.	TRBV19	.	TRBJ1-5	TGTGCCAGTAGTATTAGGGAGGCTCAGCCCCAGCATTTT	CASSIREAQPQHF